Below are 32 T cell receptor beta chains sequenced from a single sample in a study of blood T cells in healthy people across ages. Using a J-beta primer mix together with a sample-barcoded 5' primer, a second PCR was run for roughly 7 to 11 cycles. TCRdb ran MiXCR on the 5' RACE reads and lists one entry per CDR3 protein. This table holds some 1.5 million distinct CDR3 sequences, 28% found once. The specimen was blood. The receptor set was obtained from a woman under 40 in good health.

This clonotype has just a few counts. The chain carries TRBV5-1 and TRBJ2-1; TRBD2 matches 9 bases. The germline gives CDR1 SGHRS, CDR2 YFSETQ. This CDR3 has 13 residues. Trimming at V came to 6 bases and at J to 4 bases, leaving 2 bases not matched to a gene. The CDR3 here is CASMAGGYNEQFF. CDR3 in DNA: TGCGCCAGCATGGCGGGAGGGTACAATGAGCAGTTCTTC.

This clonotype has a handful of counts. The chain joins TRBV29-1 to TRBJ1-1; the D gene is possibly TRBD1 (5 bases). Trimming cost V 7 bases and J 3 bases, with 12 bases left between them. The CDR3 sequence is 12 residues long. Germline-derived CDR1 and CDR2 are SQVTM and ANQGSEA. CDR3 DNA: TGCAGCGCCAGGGAGCGGGACACTGAAGCTTTCTTT. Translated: CSARERDTEAFF.

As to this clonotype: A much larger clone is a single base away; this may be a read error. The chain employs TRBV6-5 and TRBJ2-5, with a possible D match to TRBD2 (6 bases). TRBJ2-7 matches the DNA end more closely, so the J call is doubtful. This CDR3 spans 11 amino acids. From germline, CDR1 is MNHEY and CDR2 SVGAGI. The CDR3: CVSQEGLEQYF. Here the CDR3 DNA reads TGTGTCAGCCAGGAGGGGCTCGAGCAGTACTTC.

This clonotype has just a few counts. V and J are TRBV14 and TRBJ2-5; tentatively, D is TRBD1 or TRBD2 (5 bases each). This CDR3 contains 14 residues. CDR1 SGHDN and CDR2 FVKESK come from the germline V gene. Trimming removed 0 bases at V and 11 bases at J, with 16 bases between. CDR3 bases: TGTGCCAGCAGCCAAGATAGAGGACGGGGCCAACAGTACTTC. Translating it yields CASSQDRGRGQQYF.

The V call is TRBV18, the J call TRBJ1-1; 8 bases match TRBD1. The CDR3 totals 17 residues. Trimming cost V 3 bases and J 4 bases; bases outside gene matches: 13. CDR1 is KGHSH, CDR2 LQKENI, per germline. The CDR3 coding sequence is TGTGCCAGCTCACCGACAGGGGCTGGGGTATTAGGCACTGAAGCTTTCTTT. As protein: CASSPTGAGVLGTEAFF. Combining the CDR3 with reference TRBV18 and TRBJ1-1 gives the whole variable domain NAGVMQNPRHLVRRRGQEARLRCSPMKGHSHVYWYRQLPEEGLKFMVYLQKENIIDESGMPKERFSAEFPKEGPSILRIQQVVRGDSAAYFCASSPTGAGVLGTEAFFGQGTRLTVV.

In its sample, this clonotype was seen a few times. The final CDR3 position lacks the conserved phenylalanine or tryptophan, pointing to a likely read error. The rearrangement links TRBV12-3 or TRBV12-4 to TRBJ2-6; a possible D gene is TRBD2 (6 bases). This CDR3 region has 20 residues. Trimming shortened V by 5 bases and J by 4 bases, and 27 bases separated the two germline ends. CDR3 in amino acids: CASSPRRGGAVLEGANVLTV. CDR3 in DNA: TGTGCCAGCAGTCCCCGGCGTGGCGGGGCGGTCTTGGAGGGGGCCAACGTCCTGACTGTC.

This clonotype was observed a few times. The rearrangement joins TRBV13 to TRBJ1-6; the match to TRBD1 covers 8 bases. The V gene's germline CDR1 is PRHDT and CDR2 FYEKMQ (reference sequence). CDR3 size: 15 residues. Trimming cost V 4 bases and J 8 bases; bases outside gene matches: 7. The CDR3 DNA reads TGTGCCAGCAGCTCCAGGGGGCCCCCGGATTCACCCCTCCACTTT. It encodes CASSSRGPPDSPLHF.

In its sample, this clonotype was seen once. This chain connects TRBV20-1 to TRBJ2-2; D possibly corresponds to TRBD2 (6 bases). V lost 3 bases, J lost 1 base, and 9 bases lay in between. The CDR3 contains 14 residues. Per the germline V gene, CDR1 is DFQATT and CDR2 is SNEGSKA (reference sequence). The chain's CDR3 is CSASSGENTGELFF. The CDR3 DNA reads TGCAGTGCTAGTAGCGGTGAGAACACCGGGGAGCTGTTTTTT.

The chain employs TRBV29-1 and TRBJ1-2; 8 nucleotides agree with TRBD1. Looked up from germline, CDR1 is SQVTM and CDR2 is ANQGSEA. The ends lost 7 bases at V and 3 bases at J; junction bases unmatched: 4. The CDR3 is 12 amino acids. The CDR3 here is CSAPTGDYGYTF. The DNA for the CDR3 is TGCAGCGCCCCGACAGGGGACTATGGCTACACCTTC.

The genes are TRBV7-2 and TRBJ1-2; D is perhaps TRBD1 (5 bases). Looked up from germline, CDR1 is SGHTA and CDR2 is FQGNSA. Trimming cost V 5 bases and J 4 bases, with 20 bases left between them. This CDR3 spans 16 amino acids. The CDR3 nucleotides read TGTGCCAGCAGCCCTAGTGGGACGTCCGTCACCTATGGCTACACCTTC. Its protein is CASSPSGTSVTYGYTF.

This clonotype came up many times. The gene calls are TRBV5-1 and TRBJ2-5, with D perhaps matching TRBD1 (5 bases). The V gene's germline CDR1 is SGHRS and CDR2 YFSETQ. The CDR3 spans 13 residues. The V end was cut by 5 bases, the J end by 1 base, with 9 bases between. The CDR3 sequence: CASSSGSQETQYF. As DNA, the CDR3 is TGCGCCAGCAGTTCAGGGTCCCAAGAGACCCAGTACTTC.

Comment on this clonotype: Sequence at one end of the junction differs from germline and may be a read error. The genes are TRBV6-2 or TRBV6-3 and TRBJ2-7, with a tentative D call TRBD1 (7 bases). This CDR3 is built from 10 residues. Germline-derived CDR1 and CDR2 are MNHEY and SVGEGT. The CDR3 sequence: CASSKSRGDF. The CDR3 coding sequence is TGTGCCAGCAGCAAAAGCAGGGGGGACTTC.

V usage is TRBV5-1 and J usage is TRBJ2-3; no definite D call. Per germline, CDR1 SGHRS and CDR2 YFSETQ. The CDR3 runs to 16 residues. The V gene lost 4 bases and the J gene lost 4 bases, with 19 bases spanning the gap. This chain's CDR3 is CASSHSSLLTSDTQYF. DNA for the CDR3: TGCGCCAGCAGCCACTCAAGCTTGCTGACATCAGATACGCAGTATTTT.

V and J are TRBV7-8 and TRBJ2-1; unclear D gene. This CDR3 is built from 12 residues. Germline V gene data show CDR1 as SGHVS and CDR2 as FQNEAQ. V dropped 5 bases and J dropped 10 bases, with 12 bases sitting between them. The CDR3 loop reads CASSLGMGEQFF. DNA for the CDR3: TGTGCCAGCAGCCTAGGGATGGGGGAGCAGTTCTTC.

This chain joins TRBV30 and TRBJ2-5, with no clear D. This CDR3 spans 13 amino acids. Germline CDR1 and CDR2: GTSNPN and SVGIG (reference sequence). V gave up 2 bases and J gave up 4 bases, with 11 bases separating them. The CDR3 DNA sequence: TGTGCCTGGAGTCCCCCCCCTTTAGAGACCCAGTACTTC. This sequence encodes CAWSPPPLETQYF.

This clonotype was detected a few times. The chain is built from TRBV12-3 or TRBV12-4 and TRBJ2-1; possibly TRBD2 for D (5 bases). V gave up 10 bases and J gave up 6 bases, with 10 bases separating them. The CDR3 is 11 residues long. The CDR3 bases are TGTGCCACGGCTAGCATCAATGAGCAGTTCTTC. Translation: CATASINEQFF.

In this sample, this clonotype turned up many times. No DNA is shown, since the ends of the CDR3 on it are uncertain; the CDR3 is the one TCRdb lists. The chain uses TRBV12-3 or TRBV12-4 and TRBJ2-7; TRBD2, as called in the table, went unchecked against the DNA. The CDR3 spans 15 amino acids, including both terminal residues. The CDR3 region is CASSSSTSGAYEQYF.

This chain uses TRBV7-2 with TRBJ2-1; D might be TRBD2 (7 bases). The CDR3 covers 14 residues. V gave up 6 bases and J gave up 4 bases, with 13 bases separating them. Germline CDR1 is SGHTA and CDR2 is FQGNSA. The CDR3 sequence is CASRSRGGYNEQFF. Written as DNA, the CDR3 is TGTGCCAGCAGATCAAGGGGGGGTTACAATGAGCAGTTCTTC. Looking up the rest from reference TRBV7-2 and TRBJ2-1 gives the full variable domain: GAGVSQSPSNKVTEKGKDVELRCDPISGHTALYWYRQSLGQGLEFLIYFQGNSAPDKSGLPSDRFSAERTGGSVSTLTIQRTQQEDSAVYLCASRSRGGYNEQFFGPGTRLTVL.

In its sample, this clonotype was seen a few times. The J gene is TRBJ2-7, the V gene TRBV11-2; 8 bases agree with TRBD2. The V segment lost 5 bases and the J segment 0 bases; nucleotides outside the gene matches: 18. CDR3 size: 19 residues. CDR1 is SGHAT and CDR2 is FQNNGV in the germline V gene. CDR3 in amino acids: CASSQPVAGSGPSSYEQYF. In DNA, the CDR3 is TGTGCCAGCAGCCAACCAGTAGCGGGATCGGGACCAAGCTCCTACGAGCAGTACTTC. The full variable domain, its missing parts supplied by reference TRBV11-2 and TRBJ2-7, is EAGVAQSPRYKIIEKRQSVAFWCNPISGHATLYWYQQILGQGPKLLIQFQNNGVVDDSQLPKDRFSAERLKGVDSTLKIQPAKLEDSAVYLCASSQPVAGSGPSSYEQYFGPGTRLTVT.

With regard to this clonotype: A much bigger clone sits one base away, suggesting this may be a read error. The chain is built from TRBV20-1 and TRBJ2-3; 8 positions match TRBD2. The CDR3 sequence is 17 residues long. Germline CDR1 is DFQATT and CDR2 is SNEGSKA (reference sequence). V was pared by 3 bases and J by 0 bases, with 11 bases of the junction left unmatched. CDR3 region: CSASTRGGTTSTDTQYF. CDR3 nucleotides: TGCAGTGCTAGTACTCGCGGGGGGACCACTAGCACAGATACGCAGTATTTT.

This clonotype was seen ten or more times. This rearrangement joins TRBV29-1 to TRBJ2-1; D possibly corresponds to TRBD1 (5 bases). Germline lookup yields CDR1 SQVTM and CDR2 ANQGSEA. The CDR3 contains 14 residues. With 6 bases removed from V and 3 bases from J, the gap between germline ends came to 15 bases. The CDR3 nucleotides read TGCAGCGTAAAACAGGCTGCCCACTACAATGAGCAGTTCTTC. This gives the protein CSVKQAAHYNEQFF.

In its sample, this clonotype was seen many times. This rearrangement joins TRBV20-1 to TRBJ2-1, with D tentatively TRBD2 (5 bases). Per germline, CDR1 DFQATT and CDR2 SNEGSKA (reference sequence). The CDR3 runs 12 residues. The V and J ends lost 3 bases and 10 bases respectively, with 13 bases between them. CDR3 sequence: CSASPSTREQFF. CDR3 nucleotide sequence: TGCAGTGCTAGCCCATCTACTAGAGAGCAGTTCTTC.

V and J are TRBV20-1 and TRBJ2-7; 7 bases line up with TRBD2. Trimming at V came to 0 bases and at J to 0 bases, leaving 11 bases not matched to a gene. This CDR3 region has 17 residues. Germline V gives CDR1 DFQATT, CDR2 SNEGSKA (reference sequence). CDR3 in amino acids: CSAREGGSRESSYEQYF. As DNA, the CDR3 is TGCAGTGCTAGAGAGGGGGGGAGTAGGGAGAGCTCCTACGAGCAGTACTTC.

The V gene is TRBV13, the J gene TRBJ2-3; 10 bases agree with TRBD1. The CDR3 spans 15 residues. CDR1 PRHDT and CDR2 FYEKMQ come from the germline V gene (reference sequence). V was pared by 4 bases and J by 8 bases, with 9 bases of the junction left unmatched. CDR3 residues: CASSWQGQGMGTQYF. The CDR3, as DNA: TGTGCCAGCAGCTGGCAGGGACAGGGGATGGGTACGCAGTATTTT.

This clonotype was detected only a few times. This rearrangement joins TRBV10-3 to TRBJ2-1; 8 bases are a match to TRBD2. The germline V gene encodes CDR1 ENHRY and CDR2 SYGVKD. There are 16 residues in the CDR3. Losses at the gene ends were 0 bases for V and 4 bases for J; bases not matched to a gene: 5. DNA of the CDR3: TGTGCCATCAGTGAGTCCGAGCGGGAGAGGTACAATGAGCAGTTCTTC. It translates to CAISESERERYNEQFF.

Here the CDR3 DNA reads TGTGCCAGCTCAGAGGGACTTCTCTTATCCTACAATGAGCAGTTCTTC. Amino acids: CASSEGLLLSYNEQFF. The chain carries TRBV18 and TRBJ2-1, with TRBD2 as a possible D gene (6 bases). Germline CDR1 is KGHSH and CDR2 is LQKENI. Trimming stripped 5 bases from V and 1 base from J, with 15 bases between. This CDR3 is 16 amino acids long.

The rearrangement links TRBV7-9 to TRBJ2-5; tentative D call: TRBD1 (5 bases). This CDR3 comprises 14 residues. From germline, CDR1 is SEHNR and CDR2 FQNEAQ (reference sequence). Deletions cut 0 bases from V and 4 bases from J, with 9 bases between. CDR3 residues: CASSLAFQGETQYF. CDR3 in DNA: TGTGCCAGCAGCTTAGCGTTTCAGGGAGAGACCCAGTACTTC.

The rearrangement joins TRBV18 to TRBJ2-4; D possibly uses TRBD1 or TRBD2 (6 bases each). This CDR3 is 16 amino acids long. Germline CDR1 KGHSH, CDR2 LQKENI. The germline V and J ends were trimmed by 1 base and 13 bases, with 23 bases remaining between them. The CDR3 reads CASSPLTRRWDNEQYF. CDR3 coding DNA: TGTGCCAGCTCACCACTGACTAGAAGGTGGGACAATGAGCAGTACTTC.

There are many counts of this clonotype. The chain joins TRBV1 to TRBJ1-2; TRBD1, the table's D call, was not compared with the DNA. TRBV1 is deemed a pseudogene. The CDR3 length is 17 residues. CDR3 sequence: CTSSQDATGQPNYGYTF. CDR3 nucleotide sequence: TGCACCAGCAGCCAAGATGCAACGGGACAGCCGAACTATGGCTACACCTTC.

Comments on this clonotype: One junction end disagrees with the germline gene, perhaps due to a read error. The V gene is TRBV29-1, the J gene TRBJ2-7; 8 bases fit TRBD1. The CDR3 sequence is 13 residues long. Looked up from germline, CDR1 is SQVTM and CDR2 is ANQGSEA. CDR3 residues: CSAWTGTSYERYF. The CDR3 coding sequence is TGCAGCGCCTGGACAGGGACATCCTACGAGCGGTACTTC.

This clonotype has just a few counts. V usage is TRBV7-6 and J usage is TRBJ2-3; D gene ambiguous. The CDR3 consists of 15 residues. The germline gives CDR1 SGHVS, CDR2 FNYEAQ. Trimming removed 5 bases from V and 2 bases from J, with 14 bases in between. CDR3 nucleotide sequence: TGTGCCAGCAGCCCCCGTTATGCAAACACAGATACGCAGTATTTT. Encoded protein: CASSPRYANTDTQYF.

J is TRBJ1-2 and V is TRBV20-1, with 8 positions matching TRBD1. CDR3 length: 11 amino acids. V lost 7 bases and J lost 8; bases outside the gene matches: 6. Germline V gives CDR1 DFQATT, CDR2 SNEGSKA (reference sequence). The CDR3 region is CSGSGGSGYTF. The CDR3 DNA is TGCAGTGGTTCAGGGGGCTCGGGCTACACCTTC.